Below are 27 T cell receptor beta chains sequenced from a single sample in a study of CD4 T cells in relation to SARS-CoV-2 and coronaviruses. Their target antigens are unknown. This table comes from immunoSEQ multiplex PCR, and its TCRdb copy is limited to in-frame clones, with some not included. This repertoire shows tens of thousands of clones, less than 85% found once; its top ten account for 4.5% to 5%. Specimen: naive CD4+ T cells from PBMCs, cultured in vitro. Subset in this sample: naive CD4+ T cells isolated by negative enrichment. These receptors originate from an adult with COVID-19.

This rearrangement joins TRBV3-1 (or the pseudogene TRBV3-2) to TRBJ1-1; 8 positions match TRBD1. The CDR3 spans 14 residues. V lost 3 bases to trimming and J lost 3 bases; unmatched junction nucleotides: 3. The germline CDR1 and CDR2 sequences are LGHDT and YNNKEL (reference sequence). The CDR3 is CASSQADRDTEAFF. The DNA for the CDR3 is TGTGCCAGCAGCCAGGCGGACAGGGACACTGAAGCTTTCTTT.

This clone was seen just once. This rearrangement joins TRBV11-2 to TRBJ2-3, with D uncertain. Trimming pared 1 base from V and 1 base from J, leaving 12 bases between. This CDR3 region has 16 residues. Per the germline V gene, CDR1 is SGHAT and CDR2 is FQNNGV. The CDR3 spells CASSLAASSRTDTQYF. The CDR3, as DNA: TGTGCCAGCAGCTTAGCGGCTAGTTCCCGCACAGATACGCAGTATTTT.

The CDR3 DNA reads TGTGCCAGCAGTGAGCAGGGTGGGAGGAACACCATATATTTT. This translates into CASSEQGGRNTIYF. The chain uses TRBV28 and TRBJ1-3; D possibly corresponds to TRBD1 (5 bases). CDR1 MDHEN and CDR2 SYDVKM come from the germline V gene. The CDR3 runs 14 residues. The V gene lost 5 bases and the J gene lost 7 bases, with 15 bases spanning the gap.

This clone was counted only a few times. J is TRBJ1-1 and V is TRBV19, with TRBD1 identical over 9 bases. CDR1 LNHDA and CDR2 SQIVND come from the germline V gene (reference sequence). The CDR3 consists of 15 residues. J gave up 1 base and V 3 bases, and 3 bases lay outside the gene matches. The CDR3 region has the DNA TGTGCCAGTAGTATCTGGGACAGGGCGAACACTGAAGCTTTCTTT. This codes for CASSIWDRANTEAFF.

The count of this clone is one. V and J are TRBV10-3 and TRBJ2-3; D is uncertain. Germline V gene data show CDR1 as ENHRY and CDR2 as SYGVKD. The V and J ends lost 6 bases and 5 bases respectively, with 15 bases between them. This CDR3 comprises 14 residues. This chain's CDR3 is CAIRPSKREDTQYF. CDR3 bases: TGTGCCATCAGGCCCTCGAAAAGGGAAGATACGCAGTATTTT.

This clone was counted a few times. The V gene is TRBV9, the J gene TRBJ2-7, with 9 bases identical to TRBD1. After removal of 0 bases from V and 8 bases from J, the junction contained 15 bases not matched to a gene. The germline gives CDR1 SGDLS, CDR2 YYNGEE. The CDR3 consists of 17 residues. DNA for the CDR3: TGTGCCAGCAGCGTAGGGGTGACGGGGACAGGGTTCTCCAAGCAGTACTTC. Translated: CASSVGVTGTGFSKQYF.

The V call is TRBV21-1, the J call TRBJ2-7; the table calls TRBD1, which could not be checked here. TRBV21-1 is a known pseudogene. The CDR3 is 15 amino acids. The CDR3 DNA follows: TGTGCCAGCAGTAACCGCCGGGACAGGGTAAGCGAGCAGTACTTC. Protein sequence: CASSNRRDRVSEQYF.

The genes are TRBV19 and TRBJ2-2; no clear D. Germline V gene sequence: CDR1 LNHDA, CDR2 SQIVND (reference sequence). Deletions cut 4 bases from V and 5 bases from J, with 2 bases between. The CDR3 runs to 11 residues. The CDR3 DNA sequence: TGTGCCAGTAGTAGGACCGGGGAGCTGTTTTTT. Its translation is CASSRTGELFF.

The CDR3 coding sequence is TGTGCCAGCAGCTTAGCGGTATATAGCAATCAGCCCCAGCATTTT. Its translation: CASSLAVYSNQPQHF. The chain couples TRBV7-2 to TRBJ1-5, with D unresolved. V lost 0 bases and J lost 0, with 6 bases in between. CDR1 is SGHTA and CDR2 is FQGNSA in the germline V gene. The CDR3 sequence is 15 residues long. The full variable domain, completed using reference TRBV7-2 and TRBJ1-5, is GAGVSQSPSNKVTEKGKDVELRCDPISGHTALYWYRQSLGQGLEFLIYFQGNSAPDKSGLPSDRFSAERTGGSVSTLTIQRTQQEDSAVYLCASSLAVYSNQPQHFGDGTRLSIL.

The chain is built from TRBV4-1 and TRBJ2-1; tentatively, D is TRBD1 or TRBD2 (6 bases each). Germline values: CDR1 MGHRA, CDR2 YSYEKL. Trimming pared 1 base from V and 9 bases from J, leaving 16 bases between. The CDR3 has 15 residues. For the CDR3, the DNA is TGCGCCAGCAGCCAAGTAGGGGGGAGCGCGCGTGAGCAGTTCTTC. This gives the protein CASSQVGGSAREQFF.

This chain uses TRBV12-3 or TRBV12-4 with TRBJ2-1; D gene ambiguous. V was cut by 7 bases and J by 0 bases, with 7 bases left in between. The CDR3 runs 13 residues. The CDR3 protein is CASTPSSYNEQFF. In nucleotides, the CDR3 is TGTGCCAGCACTCCCAGCTCCTACAATGAGCAGTTCTTC.

The CDR3 bases are TGTGCCAGCAGTAGGGACAGGGCTTCCCAAGAGACCCAGTACTTC. The encoded protein is CASSRDRASQETQYF. The rearrangement links TRBV27 to TRBJ2-5, with 9 bases lining up with TRBD1. The CDR3 runs to 15 residues. Germline-derived CDR1 and CDR2 are MNHEY and SMNVEV (reference sequence). The V segment lost 5 bases and the J segment 1 base; nucleotides outside the gene matches: 5.

This rearrangement joins TRBV7-9 to TRBJ2-7, with D possibly matching TRBD2 (7 bases). The ends were cut back, 4 bases at V and 7 bases at J, with 17 bases in the middle. The germline gives CDR1 SEHNR, CDR2 FQNEAQ (reference sequence). The CDR3 consists of 14 residues. The CDR3 region is CASSSARGGREQYF. The CDR3 DNA sequence: TGTGCCAGCAGCTCGGCCAGGGGAGGGAGGGAGCAGTACTTC.

The CDR3 coding sequence is TGTGCCAGCACCAGGGGGGACAATGAGCAGTTCTTC. It yields the protein CASTRGDNEQFF. The V gene is TRBV2, the J gene TRBJ2-1; tentative D call: TRBD1 (7 bases). The CDR3 has 12 amino acids. CDR1 is SNHLY and CDR2 is FYNNEI in the germline V gene. Trimming shortened V by 7 bases and J by 5 bases, and 9 bases separated the two germline ends.

The V gene is TRBV28, the J gene TRBJ1-1; D is perhaps TRBD1 (6 bases). Germline CDR1 MDHEN, CDR2 SYDVKM. Trimming removed 1 base from V and 4 bases from J, with 13 bases in between. The CDR3 extends over 15 amino acids. CDR3 bases: TGTGCCAGCAGTTTATTTTTCGGGGGCGGCACTGAAGCTTTCTTT. It encodes CASSLFFGGGTEAFF.

This sequence joins TRBV28 and TRBJ1-2; D not certain. Germline V gene lookup returns CDR1 MDHEN and CDR2 SYDVKM. CDR3 length: 13 residues. V was shortened by 3 bases and J by 3 bases, with 8 bases between the two germline ends. Written as DNA, the CDR3 is TGTGCCAGCAGTTTTGGGGTCCACTATGGCTACACCTTC. Amino acid sequence: CASSFGVHYGYTF.

This chain links TRBV18 with TRBJ2-5; D is undetermined. The germline CDR1 and CDR2 sequences are KGHSH and LQKENI. Between the trimmed V and J ends, which lost 3 bases and 5 bases, there was a span of 4 bases. The CDR3 has 11 residues. The CDR3 region has the DNA TGTGCCAGCTCACCTCTGGAGACCCAGTACTTC. This sequence encodes CASSPLETQYF.

This clone has a handful of counts. V is TRBV2 and J is TRBJ1-5, with D possibly being TRBD1 (6 bases). CDR1 and CDR2 from the germline V gene are SNHLY and FYNNEI. V lost 5 bases, J lost 4 bases, and 12 bases lay in between. The CDR3 runs to 14 residues. The CDR3 sequence: CASSPYTGNQPQHF. CDR3 coding DNA: TGTGCCAGCAGTCCTTATACAGGGAATCAGCCCCAGCATTTT.

V is TRBV19 and J is TRBJ2-5; 10 nucleotides match TRBD2. The CDR3 has 14 residues. Germline assignment: CDR1 LNHDA and CDR2 SQIVND (reference sequence). J lost 5 bases, V lost 6 bases, and 6 bases had no gene match. Written as DNA, the CDR3 is TGTGCCAGTAGAGCTAGCGGGAGCTCTGAGACCCAGTACTTC. It yields the protein CASRASGSSETQYF.

The chain joins TRBV11-1 to TRBJ2-7; weak D call: TRBD2 (6 bases). The CDR3 is 13 residues long. Trimming removed 5 bases from V and 5 bases from J, with 13 bases in between. Germline assignment: CDR1 SGHAT and CDR2 FQDESV (reference sequence). The CDR3 DNA reads TGTGCCAGCAGCAAGGGACTCATAAACGAGCAGTACTTC. As protein: CASSKGLINEQYF.

The J gene is TRBJ2-6, the V gene TRBV5-1; D gene ambiguous. Germline V gene lookup returns CDR1 SGHRS and CDR2 YFSETQ. The V and J ends lost 4 bases and 0 bases respectively, with 14 bases between them. The CDR3 loop spans 17 amino acids. CDR3 DNA: TGCGCCAGCAGCCTCCCTGACCAGTACTCTGGGGCCAACGTCCTGACTTTC. Encoded protein: CASSLPDQYSGANVLTF.

This clone was observed once. The CDR3: CASSPVTGGSYGYTF. For the CDR3, the DNA is TGTGCCAGCTCACCCGTGACCGGGGGTAGTTATGGCTACACCTTC. This chain joins TRBV18 and TRBJ1-2, with D perhaps TRBD1 (5 bases). V was pared by 3 bases and J by 5 bases, with 16 bases between. From germline, CDR1 is KGHSH and CDR2 LQKENI. The CDR3 runs to 15 residues. Complete variable domain (other parts from reference TRBV18 and TRBJ1-2): NAGVMQNPRHLVRRRGQEARLRCSPMKGHSHVYWYRQLPEEGLKFMVYLQKENIIDESGMPKERFSAEFPKEGPSILRIQQVVRGDSAAYFCASSPVTGGSYGYTFGSGTRLTVV.

The chain joins TRBV2 to TRBJ2-7, with 9 bases identical to TRBD1. J was trimmed by 5 bases and V by 6 bases; bases with no gene match: 5. Germline V CDR1 and CDR2: SNHLY, FYNNEI. The CDR3 extends over 13 amino acids. The CDR3 sequence is CASRRQGEDEQYF. CDR3 coding DNA: TGTGCCAGCAGGAGACAGGGGGAAGACGAGCAGTACTTC. Using reference TRBV2 and TRBJ2-7 for the parts outside the CDR3, the full variable domain is EPEVTQTPSHQVTQMGQEVILRCVPISNHLYFYWYRQILGQKVEFLVSFYNNEISEKSEIFDDQFSVERPDGSNFTLKIRSTKLEDSAMYFCASRRQGEDEQYFGPGTRLTVT.

This clone was picked up a small number of times. The gene calls are TRBV9 and TRBJ1-1; the D gene is possibly TRBD1 (6 bases). CDR1 SGDLS and CDR2 YYNGEE come from the germline V gene. The CDR3 covers 14 residues. Trimming left V 3 bases short and J 1 base short, with 10 bases between. The CDR3 here is CASSAEGGNTEAFF. In nucleotides, the CDR3 is TGTGCCAGCAGCGCGGAAGGGGGGAACACTGAAGCTTTCTTT.

The rearrangement links TRBV2 to TRBJ1-1; D is ambiguous. With 4 bases removed from V and 0 bases from J, the gap between germline ends came to 3 bases. The length of the CDR3 is 12 residues. The germline V gene encodes CDR1 SNHLY and CDR2 FYNNEI. The CDR3 bases are TGTGCCAGCAGTGTAATGAACACTGAAGCTTTCTTT. Translated, it gives CASSVMNTEAFF. Drawing the rest from reference TRBV2 and TRBJ1-1, the complete variable domain is EPEVTQTPSHQVTQMGQEVILRCVPISNHLYFYWYRQILGQKVEFLVSFYNNEISEKSEIFDDQFSVERPDGSNFTLKIRSTKLEDSAMYFCASSVMNTEAFFGQGTRLTVV.

As to this clone: An end of the junction differs from the germline gene, which may be a read error. CDR3 nucleotides: TGTGCTAGCAGCACAGGGACCATGACAGATACGCAGTATTTT. Its translation: CASSTGTMTDTQYF. This sequence joins TRBV7-7 and TRBJ2-3; TRBD1 is a possible D gene (6 bases). The CDR3 is 14 amino acids. Germline CDR1 and CDR2: SSHAT and FNYEAQ (reference sequence).

V and J are TRBV11-2 and TRBJ2-7; tentatively, D is TRBD1 (5 bases). This CDR3 contains 13 residues. V shed 6 bases and J shed 4 bases, with 13 bases lying between them. CDR1 is SGHAT, CDR2 FQNNGV, per germline. The CDR3 spells CASRSQGWYEQYF. DNA for the CDR3: TGTGCCAGCAGATCGCAGGGATGGTACGAGCAGTACTTC. Looking up the rest from reference TRBV11-2 and TRBJ2-7 gives the full variable domain: EAGVAQSPRYKIIEKRQSVAFWCNPISGHATLYWYQQILGQGPKLLIQFQNNGVVDDSQLPKDRFSAERLKGVDSTLKIQPAKLEDSAVYLCASRSQGWYEQYFGPGTRLTVT.